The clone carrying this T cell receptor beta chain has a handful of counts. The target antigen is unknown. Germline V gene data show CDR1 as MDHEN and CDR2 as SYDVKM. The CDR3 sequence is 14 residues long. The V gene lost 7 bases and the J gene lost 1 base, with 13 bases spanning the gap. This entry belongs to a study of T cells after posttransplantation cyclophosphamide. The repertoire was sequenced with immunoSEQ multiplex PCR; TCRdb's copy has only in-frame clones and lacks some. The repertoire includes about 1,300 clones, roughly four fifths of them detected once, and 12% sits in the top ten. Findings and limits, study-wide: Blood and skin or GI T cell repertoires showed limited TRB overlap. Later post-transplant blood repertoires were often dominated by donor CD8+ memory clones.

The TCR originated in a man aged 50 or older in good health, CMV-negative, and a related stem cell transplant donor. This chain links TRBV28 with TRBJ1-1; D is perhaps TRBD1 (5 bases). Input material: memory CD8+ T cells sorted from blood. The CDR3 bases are TGTGCCAGCAAGAAGGGGCCAACGAACACTGAAGCTTTCTTT. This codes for CASKKGPTNTEAFF.